Listed here are 8 T cell receptor beta chains from one sample, sequenced in a study of shared clonotypes between healthy human individuals. The data were produced by immunoSEQ multiplex PCR, yet TCRdb's version contains in-frame clones alone and is incomplete. The table lists hundreds of thousands of clones, 90% to 97% of them singletons. Material for sequencing was naive CD4+ T cells sorted from blood. Subset described: CD45RA+ positively selected. These receptors were obtained from a woman in her 30s in good health.

The genes are TRBV28 and TRBJ1-1; D might be TRBD1 (5 bases). Trimming took 4 bases from V and 0 from J, leaving 9 bases between them. Germline values: CDR1 MDHEN, CDR2 SYDVKM. The length of the CDR3 is 14 residues. In DNA, the CDR3 is TGTGCCAGCAGTTGGGGACTTATGAACACTGAAGCTTTCTTT. Translating it yields CASSWGLMNTEAFF.

This chain uses TRBV19 with TRBJ2-1, with TRBD2 matching 10 bases. The CDR3 is 16 residues long. V dropped 3 bases and J dropped 7; count of bases not matched to a gene: 9. Germline CDR1 and CDR2: LNHDA and SQIVND (reference sequence). The CDR3 DNA reads as TGTGCCAGTAGTATTGAGGCTAGCGGGAGATTGAATGAGCAGTTCTTC. Residues: CASSIEASGRLNEQFF.

The chain recombines TRBV28 with TRBJ1-4, with a possible D match to TRBD1 (5 bases). V was clipped by 6 bases and J by 3 bases, with 8 bases between them. The CDR3 extends over 13 amino acids. Germline loops: CDR1 MDHEN, CDR2 SYDVKM. The CDR3 is CASRGTANEKLFF. CDR3 in DNA: TGTGCCAGCAGAGGGACGGCTAATGAAAAACTGTTTTTT. Together with reference TRBV28 and TRBJ1-4, the CDR3 gives the full variable domain: DVKVTQSSRYLVKRTGEKVFLECVQDMDHENMFWYRQDPGLGLRLIYFSYDVKMKEKGDIPEGYSVSREKKERFSLILESASTNQTSMYLCASRGTANEKLFFGSGTQLSVL.

About this clone: The sample contains more than one DNA sequence encoding this CDR3. The V gene is TRBV5-1, the J gene TRBJ2-6, with D perhaps TRBD1 (6 bases). The germline V gene has CDR1 SGHRS and CDR2 YFSETQ. Trimming pared 2 bases from V and 2 bases from J, leaving 8 bases between. This CDR3 has 15 amino acids. CDR3 bases: TGCGCCAGCAGCTTAGAGGGGGCTGGGGCCAACGTCCTGACTTTC. Protein sequence: CASSLEGAGANVLTF.

This rearrangement joins TRBV5-4 to TRBJ1-2; TRBD1 agrees at 7 bases. Losses at the gene ends were 0 bases for V and 4 bases for J; bases not matched to a gene: 3. This CDR3 region has 14 residues. Germline values: CDR1 SGHNT, CDR2 YYREEE (reference sequence). In DNA, the CDR3 is TGTGCCAGCAGCTTGGCCGGGACAGTCTATGGCTACACCTTC. Residues: CASSLAGTVYGYTF.

The V call is TRBV7-8, the J call TRBJ2-7; tentative D call: TRBD1 (6 bases). Trimming took 1 base from V and 7 from J, leaving 20 bases between them. Germline V gene sequence: CDR1 SGHVS, CDR2 FQNEAQ. The CDR3 runs 16 residues. The CDR3 DNA follows: TGTGCCAGCAGCTTAGGTGCCGCGCTTGGCGACAGGGAGCAGTACTTC. It is translated as CASSLGAALGDREQYF.

This chain connects TRBV28 to TRBJ2-3; 8 bases align to TRBD2. The CDR3 runs to 15 residues. The germline CDR1 and CDR2 sequences are MDHEN and SYDVKM. Trimming removed 8 bases from V and 3 bases from J; junction bases left unmatched: 10. The CDR3 nucleotides are TGTGCCAGCCGGCGAGCGGGAGTAGGTACAGATACGCAGTATTTT. The encoded protein is CASRRAGVGTDTQYF.

The rearrangement joins TRBV11-3 to TRBJ2-1; 12 bases map to TRBD2. CDR3 length: 16 amino acids. The ends lost 5 bases at V and 7 bases at J; junction bases unmatched: 9. The germline V gene encodes CDR1 SGHNT and CDR2 YENEEA. CDR3 bases: TGTGCCAGCAGCCTTACCGGACTAGCGGGATCGAATGAGCAGTTCTTC. Its protein is CASSLTGLAGSNEQFF.